Listed below are T cell receptor beta chains from one sample, sequenced in a study of patients and donors after allogeneic stem cell transplantation. TCRdb reprocessed the RT-PCR reads via MiXCR and lists one record per CDR3 protein. This table holds 8,000 to 10,000 distinct CDR3 sequences, more than 4.5% found once. Source material: blood, either unsorted or a sorted T cell fraction (not recorded which). All receptors come from a human donor who was either an allogeneic HSCT recipient or a stem cell or donor lymphocyte infusion donor (not recorded which). It is not recorded whose cells these are; they may come from a transplant donor. The CDR3 runs from the conserved cysteine through the conserved F or W. The D gene is left open where the match is weak. Size is stated for part of the rows, as once, few or many counts, or as a class when the clone is expanded.

d_call | j_call | clone_size | v_call | cdr3_aa | cdr3_nt
- | TRBJ2-1 | few | TRBV30 | CAWRGDRTQQFF | TGTGCCTGGAGGGGGGACCGGACTCAGCAGTTCTTC
TRBD1 | TRBJ2-3 | large | TRBV20-1 | CSARDWGQGESDTQYF | TGCAGTGCTAGAGATTGGGGGCAGGGGGAGTCGGATACGCAGTATTTT
TRBD2 | TRBJ2-1 | - | TRBV4-3 | CASSQGLADSYNEQFF | TGCGCCAGCAGCCAAGGCCTAGCGGACTCCTACAATGAGCAGTTCTTC
TRBD2 | TRBJ2-3 | many | TRBV6-5 | CASKFSGLSTDTQYF | TGTGCCAGCAAGTTTAGCGGGCTGAGCACAGATACGCAGTATTTT
TRBD1 | TRBJ2-7 | many | TRBV20-1 | CSATRGQGSYEQYF | TGCAGTGCCACCAGGGGACAGGGCTCCTACGAGCAGTACTTC
- | TRBJ2-1 | many | TRBV3-1 | CASSQGPAWEQFF | TGTGCCAGCAGCCAAGGACCCGCCTGGGAGCAGTTCTTC
TRBD1 | TRBJ1-1 | many | TRBV7-9 | CASRKEQGAVEAFF | TGTGCCAGCAGAAAAGAACAGGGGGCAGTTGAAGCTTTCTTT
TRBD2 | TRBJ2-1 | many | TRBV2 | CASRGPGLAPSYNEQFF | TGTGCCAGCAGGGGCCCGGGACTAGCTCCGTCCTACAATGAGCAGTTCTTC
- | TRBJ1-5 | many | TRBV10-3 | CAISERGTGQQPQHF | TGTGCCATCAGTGAGCGCGGAACAGGGCAGCAGCCCCAGCATTTT
- | TRBJ1-5 | many | TRBV2 | CASSANYQPQHF | TGTGCCAGCAGTGCTAATTATCAGCCCCAGCATTTT
- | TRBJ1-5 | many | TRBV18 | CASSPGKFNQPQHF | TGTGCCAGCTCACCAGGCAAATTCAATCAGCCCCAGCATTTT
- | TRBJ1-2 | many | TRBV6-5 | CASSFSQGSYGYTF | TGTGCCAGCAGTTTTAGCCAGGGGAGCTATGGCTACACCTTC
- | TRBJ2-1 | few | TRBV7-2 | CASSPRRLASSYNEQFF | TGTGCCAGCAGCCCTAGGAGGCTAGCGAGCTCCTACAATGAGCAGTTCTTC
- | TRBJ2-1 | - | TRBV29-1 | CSVETESYNEQFF | TGCAGCGTTGAAACGGAAAGCTACAATGAGCAGTTCTTC
- | TRBJ2-3 | many | TRBV28 | CASGGQQYF | TGTGCCAGTGGCGGGCAGCAGTATTTT
- | TRBJ2-5 | - | TRBV9 | CASSPFRRPYGTQYF | TGTGCCAGCAGCCCTTTTCGACGGCCGTATGGGACCCAGTACTTC
- | TRBJ1-2 | few | TRBV6-2/TRBV6-3 | CASSGAGLGYTF | TGTGCCAGCAGTGGAGCTGGGTTGGGCTACACCTTC